This entry lists 18 T cell receptor beta chains sequenced from one sample in a study of cytomegalovirus exposure and HLA in healthy donors. The PCR used 60 Vbeta and 13 Jbeta primers. Sequenced by immunoSEQ multiplex PCR; TCRdb stores in-frame clones only, minus some. This table has 150,000 to 200,000 clones, around 73% appearing once. Sample: PBMCs. The receptor set was obtained from a male donor in good health and CMV-seronegative.

The chain recombines TRBV6-5 with TRBJ2-1; D remains unclear. V was cut by 6 bases and J by 5 bases, with 11 bases left in between. Germline CDR1 and CDR2: MNHEY and SVGAGI. The CDR3 extends over 13 amino acids. The CDR3 DNA is TGTGCCAGCAGCCTAGACCGGGACAATGAGCAGTTCTTC. This sequence encodes CASSLDRDNEQFF.

This chain links TRBV7-6 with TRBJ2-1, with TRBD2 identical over 9 bases. Germline loops: CDR1 SGHVS, CDR2 FNYEAQ. CDR3 length: 19 residues. Unmatched junction bases numbered 17, after V lost 1 base and J lost 7 bases. CDR3 amino acids: CASSLVPLSAGGGKNEQFF. DNA of the CDR3: TGTGCCAGCAGCTTAGTCCCGCTCTCAGCGGGAGGCGGGAAAAATGAGCAGTTCTTC.

This clone has only a few counts. This sequence joins TRBV2 and TRBJ1-5, with TRBD1 identical over 9 bases. The CDR3 loop spans 16 amino acids. Germline V CDR1 and CDR2: SNHLY, FYNNEI. Germline trimming cut 7 bases from V and 4 bases from J; bases unmatched to any gene: 11. The DNA of the CDR3 is TGTGCCAGCACTAGAACGGGACAGGGTAGGAATCAGCCCCAGCATTTT. This translates into CASTRTGQGRNQPQHF.

The rearrangement links TRBV27 to TRBJ2-1; TRBD2 is a possible D gene (5 bases). Germline-derived CDR1 and CDR2 are MNHEY and SMNVEV (reference sequence). The CDR3 consists of 15 residues. Trimming took off 3 bases at V and 4 bases at J, with 13 bases between the two ends. The chain's CDR3 is CASSLAGPGYNEQFF. CDR3 sequence (DNA): TGTGCCAGCAGTTTGGCGGGCCCCGGATACAATGAGCAGTTCTTC.

The V call is TRBV30, the J call TRBJ2-1, with TRBD2 identical over 9 bases. There are 15 residues in the CDR3. Germline V gene sequence: CDR1 GTSNPN, CDR2 SVGIG (reference sequence). V dropped 2 bases and J dropped 4; count of bases not matched to a gene: 6. DNA of the CDR3: TGTGCCTGGAGTAGACTAGCGGCCTTATACAATGAGCAGTTCTTC. This encodes CAWSRLAALYNEQFF. Based on the CDR3 plus reference TRBV30 and TRBJ2-1, the full variable domain is SQTIHQWPATLVQPVGSPLSLECTVEGTSNPNLYWYRQAAGRGLQLLFYSVGIGQISSEVPQNLSASRPQDRQFILSSKKLLLSDSGFYLCAWSRLAALYNEQFFGPGTRLTVL.

The rearrangement uses TRBV10-3 and TRBJ1-6; D uncertain. Looked up from germline, CDR1 is ENHRY and CDR2 is SYGVKD. Deletions cut 11 bases from V and 3 bases from J, with 11 bases between. The CDR3 extends over 13 amino acids. This CDR3 is CALSSGYNSPLHF. The CDR3 nucleotides are TGTGCCCTCTCATCGGGCTATAATTCACCCCTCCACTTT.

V gene TRBV5-1 combines with J gene TRBJ2-1, with 13 bases that match TRBD2. Trimming at V came to 3 bases and at J to 0 bases, leaving 9 bases not matched to a gene. Germline assignment: CDR1 SGHRS and CDR2 YFSETQ. This CDR3 spans 19 amino acids. CDR3 coding DNA: TGCGCCAGCAGCTCCGGGACTAGCGGGACCAGGACCTCCTACAATGAGCAGTTCTTC. It is translated as CASSSGTSGTRTSYNEQFF.

The chain uses TRBV2 and TRBJ2-3, with TRBD1 matching over 10 bases. V shed 6 bases and J 4 bases; nucleotides not matched to a gene: 7. The CDR3 extends over 15 amino acids. The germline CDR1 and CDR2 sequences are SNHLY and FYNNEI. The CDR3 coding sequence is TGTGCCAGCAGCGCTCGGGACAGGGGATCAGATACGCAGTATTTT. Residues: CASSARDRGSDTQYF.

The gene calls are TRBV28 and TRBJ2-7; possibly TRBD2 for D (7 bases). Per the germline V gene, CDR1 is MDHEN and CDR2 is SYDVKM. The CDR3 totals 17 residues. Trimming took off 0 bases at V and 0 bases at J, with 15 bases between the two ends. The CDR3 sequence is CASSLWGSGGYSYEQYF. CDR3 DNA sequence: TGTGCCAGCAGTTTATGGGGGTCGGGGGGCTACTCCTACGAGCAGTACTTC.

This clone was observed once. The chain is built from TRBV16 and TRBJ1-1, with TRBD1 as a possible D gene (5 bases). The CDR3 sequence is 13 residues long. Deletions cut 2 bases from V and 1 base from J, with 5 bases between. CDR1 is KGHSY, CDR2 FQNENV, per germline. CDR3: CASSQDRNTEAFF. The CDR3 DNA sequence: TGTGCCAGCAGCCAAGACAGGAACACTGAAGCTTTCTTT. The entire variable domain, with the rest obtained from reference TRBV16 and TRBJ1-1, is as follows: GEEVAQTPKHLVRGEGQKAKLYCAPIKGHSYVFWYQQVLKNEFKFLISFQNENVFDETGMPKERFSAKCLPNSPCSLEIQATKLEDSAVYFCASSQDRNTEAFFGQGTRLTVV.

This chain links TRBV5-4 with TRBJ2-5; 9 bases are a match to TRBD1. V dropped 4 bases and J dropped 6; count of bases not matched to a gene: 13. The CDR3 extends over 16 amino acids. CDR1 is SGHNT and CDR2 is YYREEE in the germline V gene (reference sequence). The CDR3 DNA reads TGTGCCAGCAGCCTGACCGCGGGACAGGGCAAACAGACCCAGTACTTC. Its translation is CASSLTAGQGKQTQYF.

This clone was recorded a few times. The chain employs TRBV5-4 and TRBJ1-4; 9 nucleotides align to TRBD1. CDR3 size: 13 residues. V shed 4 bases, J shed 7 bases, and the junction held 2 bases outside the gene matches. Germline values: CDR1 SGHNT, CDR2 YYREEE (reference sequence). The CDR3 DNA reads as TGTGCCAGCAGCGCGGACAGGGGTGAAAAACTGTTTTTT. This gives the protein CASSADRGEKLFF.

The chain combines TRBV6-1 with TRBJ1-4; no clear D gene. The CDR3 length is 12 residues. Germline V gene data show CDR1 as MNHNS and CDR2 as SASEGT. Trimming removed 4 bases at V and 5 bases at J, with 5 bases between. CDR3 in amino acids: CASSGANEKLFF. The DNA of the CDR3 is TGTGCCAGCAGTGGGGCAAATGAAAAACTGTTTTTT.

This clone was seen only once. This chain links TRBV6-1 with TRBJ1-5; TRBD1 is a possible D gene (6 bases). CDR1 and CDR2 (germline): MNHNS, SASEGT. V lost 5 bases to trimming and J lost 5 bases, with 10 bases between them. This CDR3 has 13 residues. CDR3 loop: CASSTGIDQPQHF. The CDR3 DNA is TGTGCCAGCAGTACAGGGATTGATCAGCCCCAGCATTTT.

This clone was counted only a few times. V usage is TRBV5-1 and J usage is TRBJ2-7; 10 nucleotides match TRBD2. The J segment lost 6 bases and the V segment lost 1 base, leaving 4 bases of the junction unmatched. This CDR3 has 14 residues. CDR1 is SGHRS, CDR2 YFSETQ, per germline. Written as DNA, the CDR3 is TGCGCCAGCAGCTTGTCCAGCGGGAGGGGCGAGCAGTACTTC. Translation gives CASSLSSGRGEQYF.

The chain uses TRBV9 and TRBJ1-2, with 11 bases lining up with TRBD1. The trim removed 1 base at V and 7 bases at J, leaving 12 bases unmatched. Per the germline V gene, CDR1 is SGDLS and CDR2 is YYNGEE. The CDR3 covers 17 residues. The DNA for the CDR3 is TGTGCCAGCAGCGTAAGTGGACAGGGGGCGATTTATAGTGGCTACACCTTC. Translating it yields CASSVSGQGAIYSGYTF.

The V call is TRBV5-6, the J call TRBJ2-3; D possibly corresponds to TRBD1 (6 bases). Looked up from germline, CDR1 is SGHDT and CDR2 is YYEEEE. The V end was cut by 0 bases, the J end by 3 bases, with 11 bases between. The CDR3 covers 15 residues. DNA of the CDR3: TGTGCCAGCAGCTTGGACAGGGTATCGACAGATACGCAGTATTTT. Its protein is CASSLDRVSTDTQYF.

This chain connects TRBV14 to TRBJ2-1; 10 positions match TRBD1. This CDR3 region has 16 residues. Germline CDR1 SGHDN, CDR2 FVKESK. Trimming cost V 0 bases and J 2 bases; bases outside gene matches: 1. The CDR3 loop is CASSQETGGPYNEQFF. The DNA for the CDR3 is TGTGCCAGCAGCCAAGAGACAGGGGGCCCCTACAATGAGCAGTTCTTC.